This T cell receptor beta chain emerged from a study of control samples from healthy donors and cancer patients. Profiled with immunoSEQ multiplex PCR; TCRdb holds only in-frame clones, not every one. The sample holds fewer than 200,000 clones; roughly 88% are singletons and the top ten take about 5.3%. The CDR3 is 13 residues long. The germline CDR1 and CDR2 sequences are MGHRA and YSYEKL. V dropped 1 base and J dropped 8 bases, with 9 bases sitting between them. The sequencing input was blood. This clonotype was obtained from a woman aged 30 to 39 in good health. The V gene is TRBV4-1, the J gene TRBJ2-1, with no clear D. CDR3 protein: CASSQVGVDEQFF. The CDR3 region has the DNA TGCGCCAGCAGCCAAGTGGGCGTGGATGAGCAGTTCTTC.